The 14 T cell receptor beta chains below come from one sample, sequenced in a study of blood T cell repertoires in COVID-19. Assay used: immunoSEQ multiplex PCR; TCRdb lists only in-frame clones, some missing. Here the sample spans about 68,000 clones, around 84% being singletons. Sequencing input: peripheral blood. The receptors were sampled from a man in his fifties or sixties with acute or convalescent COVID-19.

The chain carries TRBV6-5 and TRBJ2-7; D gene uncertain. Germline V gives CDR1 MNHEY, CDR2 SVGAGI. V was pared by 5 bases and J by 2 bases, with 4 bases between. CDR3 length: 11 amino acids. CDR3 in DNA: TGTGCCAGCAGTCCCGCCTACGAGCAGTACTTC. It specifies CASSPAYEQYF.

This clone was found a few times. The chain recombines TRBV6-5 with TRBJ1-6; D gene uncertain. The CDR3 covers 15 residues. Germline lookup yields CDR1 MNHEY and CDR2 SVGAGI. The ends were cut back, 6 bases at V and 4 bases at J, with 13 bases in the middle. CDR3 loop: CASSQNQAYNSPLHF. Here the CDR3 DNA reads TGTGCCAGCAGCCAGAACCAGGCGTATAATTCACCCCTCCACTTT.

The J gene is TRBJ1-1, the V gene TRBV7-8; D may be TRBD1 (5 bases). Trimming stripped 5 bases from V and 4 bases from J, with 17 bases between. CDR1 is SGHVS and CDR2 is FQNEAQ in the germline V gene. This CDR3 region has 15 residues. The CDR3 region has the DNA TGTGCCAGCAGCCCCAGGGAAACGAGAACCACTGAAGCTTTCTTT. Its translation is CASSPRETRTTEAFF.

V and J are TRBV7-9 and TRBJ1-1, with D possibly TRBD1 on 5 matching bases. Trimming took 1 base from V and 0 from J, leaving 9 bases between them. Germline V gene lookup returns CDR1 SEHNR and CDR2 FQNEAQ (reference sequence). This CDR3 has 15 amino acids. CDR3 DNA: TGTGCCAGCAGCTTAGGGGGCAGTTTGAACACTGAAGCTTTCTTT. Protein sequence: CASSLGGSLNTEAFF.

The CDR3 reads CASTRRPGTDTQYF. CDR3 sequence (DNA): TGTGCCAGCACTCGGAGACCGGGCACAGATACGCAGTATTTT. The V and J genes are TRBV9 and TRBJ2-3, with unresolved D. This CDR3 has 14 residues. The V and J ends lost 6 bases and 1 base respectively, with 12 bases between them. The V gene's germline CDR1 is SGDLS and CDR2 YYNGEE. Full variable domain (outside the CDR3, taken from reference TRBV9 and TRBJ2-3): DSGVTQTPKHLITATGQRVTLRCSPRSGDLSVYWYQQSLDQGLQFLIQYYNGEERAKGNILERFSAQQFPDLHSELNLSSLELGDSALYFCASTRRPGTDTQYFGPGTRLTVL.

This clone was seen just once. The rearrangement links TRBV14 to TRBJ2-3, with D perhaps TRBD2 (6 bases). From germline, CDR1 is SGHDN and CDR2 FVKESK. The CDR3 extends over 14 amino acids. Trimming left V 6 bases short and J 3 bases short, with 13 bases between. The CDR3 sequence is CASRTGTSTDTQYF. The CDR3 bases are TGTGCCAGCAGGACCGGGACTTCGACAGATACGCAGTATTTT. Together with reference TRBV14 and TRBJ2-3, the CDR3 gives the full variable domain: EAGVTQFPSHSVIEKGQTVTLRCDPISGHDNLYWYRRVMGKEIKFLLHFVKESKQDESGMPNNRFLAERTGGTYSTLKVQPAELEDSGVYFCASRTGTSTDTQYFGPGTRLTVL.

The J gene is TRBJ2-5, the V gene TRBV3-1 (or the pseudogene TRBV3-2); D perhaps matches TRBD2 (5 bases). V lost 1 base and J lost 4, with 19 bases in between. Looked up from germline, CDR1 is LGHDT and CDR2 is YNNKEL (reference sequence). The CDR3 sequence is 17 residues long. Here the CDR3 reads CASSQGGGSGSSETQYF. The CDR3 nucleotides are TGTGCCAGCAGCCAAGGAGGTGGGAGTGGGTCATCAGAGACCCAGTACTTC.

The chain uses TRBV19 and TRBJ2-2; 7 positions agree with TRBD2. Per the germline V gene, CDR1 is LNHDA and CDR2 is SQIVND (reference sequence). V shed 5 bases and J 6 bases; nucleotides not matched to a gene: 12. The CDR3 consists of 16 residues. This CDR3 is CASSGVAGMRAGELFF. CDR3 nucleotide sequence: TGTGCCAGTAGTGGAGTAGCGGGTATGAGGGCCGGGGAGCTGTTTTTT.

The V gene is TRBV28, the J gene TRBJ2-1, with 13 bases matching TRBD2. Germline V gene lookup returns CDR1 MDHEN and CDR2 SYDVKM. CDR3 size: 16 residues. V dropped 2 bases and J dropped 8; count of bases not matched to a gene: 6. The CDR3 DNA follows: TGTGCCAGCAGTTTAGGGGGACTAGCGGGATTTGATGAGCAGTTCTTC. Encoded protein: CASSLGGLAGFDEQFF.

The chain couples TRBV19 to TRBJ2-5; a possible D gene is TRBD2 (5 bases). There are 16 residues in the CDR3. Germline CDR1 is LNHDA and CDR2 is SQIVND (reference sequence). V lost 4 bases and J 0 bases, leaving 15 bases between the germline ends. This CDR3 reads CASSTSEVTYQETQYF. Written as DNA, the CDR3 is TGTGCCAGTAGTACCTCGGAGGTTACCTACCAAGAGACCCAGTACTTC.

This clone came up once. The chain recombines TRBV14 with TRBJ2-5, with D possibly being TRBD2 (7 bases). Germline CDR1 is SGHDN and CDR2 is FVKESK. V was trimmed by 3 bases and J by 5 bases, leaving 19 bases between them. CDR3 length: 16 residues. CDR3 amino acids: CASSQLSGTQGETQYF. In nucleotides, the CDR3 is TGTGCCAGCAGCCAGCTAAGCGGGACCCAGGGGGAGACCCAGTACTTC.

This chain connects TRBV5-1 to TRBJ1-2, with TRBD1 matching over 9 bases. This CDR3 has 13 residues. J gave up 7 bases and V 3 bases, and 4 bases lay outside the gene matches. Germline CDR1 reads SGHRS; CDR2 reads YFSETQ. DNA for the CDR3: TGCGCCAGCAGCTGGGGACAGGGTTCTGGCTACACCTTC. Its protein product is CASSWGQGSGYTF.

V and J are TRBV11-2 and TRBJ2-5, with 12 bases aligning to TRBD1. The CDR3 has 17 residues. Germline V CDR1 and CDR2: SGHAT, FQNNGV. The J segment lost 5 bases and the V segment lost 5 bases, leaving 12 bases of the junction unmatched. This CDR3 is CASSLTGQGASRETQYF. In DNA, the CDR3 is TGTGCCAGCAGCCTCACGGGACAGGGGGCTTCAAGGGAGACCCAGTACTTC.

The V call is TRBV4-1, the J call TRBJ2-7, with TRBD1 matching over 8 bases. The germline V gene encodes CDR1 MGHRA and CDR2 YSYEKL. This CDR3 has 13 amino acids. The junction had 0 bases not matched to a gene; V was cut back by 0 bases and J by 5 bases. CDR3 residues: CASSQETGDEQYF. Written as DNA, the CDR3 is TGCGCCAGCAGCCAAGAGACAGGGGACGAGCAGTACTTC.